The 25 T cell receptor beta chains given below trace back to one sample, sequenced in a study of Ad26.COV2.S vaccination and SARS-CoV-2 variants. Assay used: immunoSEQ multiplex PCR; TCRdb lists only in-frame clones, some missing. The table has some 45,000 clones, roughly four fifths seen once. This specimen was peripheral blood, taken after recovery from COVID-19. Receptors were obtained from a human donor who had recovered from COVID-19.

The J gene is TRBJ1-6, the V gene TRBV3-1 (or the pseudogene TRBV3-2), with 10 nucleotides matching TRBD1. The ends lost 4 bases at V and 14 bases at J; junction bases unmatched: 20. Germline CDR1 LGHDT, CDR2 YNNKEL (reference sequence). The CDR3 covers 18 residues. The CDR3 protein is CASSLGSSSGTGAAALHF. CDR3 nucleotide sequence: TGTGCCAGCAGCCTAGGTTCTAGCTCCGGGACAGGGGCCGCGGCCCTCCACTTT.

The chain has TRBV19 and TRBJ1-1; a weak D match, TRBD1 (5 bases). The CDR3 sequence is 13 residues long. V lost 4 bases and J lost 14, with 20 bases in between. CDR1 and CDR2 from the germline V gene are LNHDA and SQIVND (reference sequence). DNA of the CDR3: TGTGCCAGTAGTACCCGGGGGTCCTTAATACACTTCTTT. As protein: CASSTRGSLIHFF.

The CDR3 coding sequence is TGTGCCAGCAGCTTTAGCGGGGGGGCCGCCTACGAGCAGTACGTC. Its translation is CASSFSGGAAYEQYV. This sequence joins TRBV7-8 and TRBJ2-7; 11 nucleotides line up with TRBD2. V shed 3 bases and J 2 bases; nucleotides not matched to a gene: 3. This CDR3 has 15 amino acids. The V gene's germline CDR1 is SGHVS and CDR2 FQNEAQ.

This chain uses TRBV19 with TRBJ1-6; 8 bases map to TRBD1. V was pared by 6 bases and J by 7 bases, with 8 bases of the junction left unmatched. CDR1 and CDR2 (germline): LNHDA, SQIVND (reference sequence). CDR3 length equals 15 residues. The CDR3 nucleotides read TGTGCCAGTAGCCTTCAGGGGGCGGAAAATTCACCCCTCCACTTT. Translated, it gives CASSLQGAENSPLHF.

The gene calls are TRBV3-1 (or the pseudogene TRBV3-2) and TRBJ2-1; 9 bases map to TRBD1. Germline CDR1 reads LGHDT; CDR2 reads YNNKEL (reference sequence). The CDR3 is 15 amino acids. V dropped 4 bases and J dropped 8; count of bases not matched to a gene: 9. CDR3 coding DNA: TGTGCCAGCAGCCTAGGACAGGGGAGGGTCGATGAGCAGTTCTTC. Residues: CASSLGQGRVDEQFF.

The J gene is TRBJ1-3, the V gene TRBV5-4; D unresolved. Between the trimmed V and J ends, which lost 0 bases and 5 bases, there was a span of 15 bases. The CDR3 sequence is 16 residues long. Per germline, CDR1 SGHNT and CDR2 YYREEE (reference sequence). CDR3 coding DNA: TGTGCCAGCAGCTTGGGGCGAGGAACGTCGCGAAACACCATATATTTT. Translating it yields CASSLGRGTSRNTIYF. The full variable domain, completed using reference TRBV5-4 and TRBJ1-3, is ETGVTQSPTHLIKTRGQQVTLRCSSQSGHNTVSWYQQALGQGPQFIFQYYREEENGRGNFPPRFSGLQFPNYSSELNVNALELDDSALYLCASSLGRGTSRNTIYFGEGSWLTVV.

The chain joins TRBV9 to TRBJ1-1; D call uncertain. The V end was cut by 0 bases, the J end by 11 bases, with 14 bases between. This CDR3 comprises 13 residues. Germline loops: CDR1 SGDLS, CDR2 YYNGEE. Here the CDR3 reads CASSVDEGLGAFF. The CDR3 nucleotides read TGTGCCAGCAGCGTAGATGAGGGCCTGGGGGCTTTCTTT.

V is TRBV5-1 and J is TRBJ2-5; no clear D. With 2 bases removed from V and 5 bases from J, the gap between germline ends came to 10 bases. The CDR3 consists of 13 residues. Germline loops: CDR1 SGHRS, CDR2 YFSETQ. The CDR3 loop reads CASSLGPAETQYF. The CDR3, as DNA: TGCGCCAGCAGCTTAGGACCCGCGGAGACCCAGTACTTC.

The chain joins TRBV6-5 to TRBJ2-3; D uncertain. This CDR3 has 14 amino acids. The V gene lost 0 bases and the J gene lost 3 bases, with 7 bases spanning the gap. Per germline, CDR1 MNHEY and CDR2 SVGAGI. CDR3 sequence (DNA): TGTGCCAGCAGTTACTCGAAAGAGACAGATACGCAGTATTTT. The encoded protein is CASSYSKETDTQYF.

In its sample, this clone was seen once. The chain combines TRBV7-8 with TRBJ1-6; 7 positions match TRBD1. V lost 4 bases and J lost 7; bases outside the gene matches: 7. Germline V gives CDR1 SGHVS, CDR2 FQNEAQ. The CDR3 runs 15 residues. The CDR3 nucleotides read TGTGCCAGCAGCTCACCACGACAGGGAAATTCACCCCTCCACTTT. Translating it yields CASSSPRQGNSPLHF.

The chain carries TRBV20-1 and TRBJ1-2; the D gene is possibly TRBD1 (5 bases). Trimming pared 6 bases from V and 8 bases from J, leaving 13 bases between. The CDR3 extends over 11 amino acids. Germline V gene sequence: CDR1 DFQATT, CDR2 SNEGSKA (reference sequence). The DNA for the CDR3 is TGCAGTGCCAACAGAGGGGAGGGCTACACCTTC. Its translation is CSANRGEGYTF.

The genes are TRBV27 and TRBJ1-2; D unresolved. The CDR3 runs to 16 residues. CDR1 MNHEY and CDR2 SMNVEV come from the germline V gene (reference sequence). The V end lost 3 bases, the J end lost 0 bases, and 14 bases lay between the germline ends. In nucleotides, the CDR3 is TGTGCCAGCAGTTTCTCCCGACTGGCAGCTAACTATGGCTACACCTTC. Its translation: CASSFSRLAANYGYTF.

V is TRBV3-1 (or the pseudogene TRBV3-2) and J is TRBJ1-4; D call uncertain. The CDR3 has 12 residues. Germline lookup yields CDR1 LGHDT and CDR2 YNNKEL (reference sequence). V shed 4 bases and J shed 8 bases, with 8 bases lying between them. CDR3 region: CASSPSREKLFF. CDR3 sequence (DNA): TGTGCCAGCAGCCCCTCGAGGGAAAAACTGTTTTTT.

The chain has TRBV20-1 and TRBJ1-1; D may be TRBD1 (5 bases). Germline CDR1 is DFQATT and CDR2 is SNEGSKA (reference sequence). V shed 3 bases and J shed 3 bases, with 17 bases lying between them. CDR3 size: 15 residues. The CDR3 is CSASSGRRGYTEAFF. CDR3 bases: TGCAGTGCTAGTTCGGGGCGACGGGGATACACTGAAGCTTTCTTT.

The J gene is TRBJ2-1, the V gene TRBV6-2 or TRBV6-3; 12 bases line up with TRBD2. The germline CDR1 and CDR2 sequences are MNHEY and SVGEGT. With 5 bases clipped from V and 4 bases from J, the junction kept 3 bases outside the gene matches. The length of the CDR3 is 15 residues. The CDR3 coding sequence is TGTGCCAGCAGTATTACTAGCGGGAGGTACAATGAGCAGTTCTTC. Its translation is CASSITSGRYNEQFF.

The chain links TRBV27 to TRBJ1-1, with D possibly TRBD1 on 6 matching bases. This CDR3 has 11 amino acids. V was pared by 2 bases and J by 10 bases, with 8 bases between. From germline, CDR1 is MNHEY and CDR2 SMNVEV (reference sequence). CDR3 DNA sequence: TGTGCCAGCAGTTTAGGGGGCAGAGCTTTCTTT. It yields the protein CASSLGGRAFF.

This chain connects TRBV20-1 to TRBJ1-1, with D unclear. CDR3 size: 11 residues. Trimming stripped 2 bases from V and 5 bases from J, with 6 bases between. The germline gives CDR1 DFQATT, CDR2 SNEGSKA (reference sequence). The CDR3 DNA reads TGCAGTGCTAGAAGTGGGACTGAAGCTTTCTTT. The encoded protein is CSARSGTEAFF.

The DNA for the CDR3 is TGCGCCAGCAGCCAAGCGAAACAGCCCCAGCATTTT. This translates into CASSQAKQPQHF. The chain employs TRBV4-1 and TRBJ1-5; D gene uncertain. Trimming cost V 1 base and J 7 bases, with 5 bases left between them. The CDR3 consists of 12 residues. Germline lookup yields CDR1 MGHRA and CDR2 YSYEKL.

The chain employs TRBV7-6 and TRBJ2-5; possible D gene TRBD2, 5 bases. Trimming shortened V by 5 bases and J by 1 base, and 14 bases separated the two germline ends. CDR3 length equals 15 residues. Germline-derived CDR1 and CDR2 are SGHVS and FNYEAQ. The chain's CDR3 is CASSLSRGSQETQYF. The DNA for the CDR3 is TGTGCCAGCAGCCTCTCTCGGGGAAGCCAAGAGACCCAGTACTTC.

The chain links TRBV5-1 to TRBJ1-1, with 8 positions matching TRBD1. The CDR3 consists of 16 residues. The ends lost 4 bases at V and 2 bases at J; junction bases unmatched: 10. CDR1 and CDR2 from the germline V gene are SGHRS and YFSETQ. CDR3 protein: CASSGQGGAQNTEAFF. CDR3 bases: TGCGCCAGCAGCGGACAGGGAGGGGCGCAAAACACTGAAGCTTTCTTT.

J is TRBJ1-1 and V is TRBV5-6; unclear D gene. This CDR3 region has 13 residues. V shed 4 bases and J shed 1 base, with 8 bases lying between them. Per the germline V gene, CDR1 is SGHDT and CDR2 is YYEEEE. CDR3 residues: CASSPVGNTEAFF. The CDR3 nucleotides are TGTGCCAGCAGCCCTGTGGGGAACACTGAAGCTTTCTTT.

The V gene is TRBV3-1 (or the pseudogene TRBV3-2), the J gene TRBJ2-6; D call uncertain. Trimming cost V 4 bases and J 2 bases, with 9 bases left between them. Germline CDR1 and CDR2: LGHDT and YNNKEL (reference sequence). CDR3 size: 15 residues. CDR3 sequence reads: CASSRRATGANVLTF. In DNA, the CDR3 is TGTGCCAGCAGCCGTCGGGCAACTGGGGCCAACGTCCTGACTTTC.

The CDR3 here is CATSVQGGTEAFF. The CDR3 coding sequence is TGTGCCACCAGTGTGCAGGGAGGAACTGAAGCTTTCTTT. This chain connects TRBV24-1 to TRBJ1-1, with TRBD1 as a possible D gene (5 bases). V lost 5 bases and J lost 5, with 11 bases in between. The CDR3 sequence is 13 residues long. Germline loops: CDR1 KGHDR, CDR2 SFDVKD.

The genes are TRBV27 and TRBJ2-3, with TRBD2 identical over 10 bases. The CDR3 contains 16 residues. Germline CDR1 is MNHEY and CDR2 is SMNVEV (reference sequence). Trimming removed 0 bases from V and 4 bases from J; junction bases left unmatched: 4. This CDR3 reads CASSLSSGRAPDTQYF. As DNA, the CDR3 is TGTGCCAGCAGTTTATCAAGCGGGAGGGCCCCAGATACGCAGTATTTT.

This chain links TRBV5-1 with TRBJ2-7; TRBD1 agrees at 11 bases. The CDR3 length is 18 residues. Per germline, CDR1 SGHRS and CDR2 YFSETQ. Germline trimming cut 2 bases from V and 2 bases from J; bases unmatched to any gene: 12. CDR3 bases: TGCGCCAGCAGCTTAGGACAGGGGGCGGGCGGTTGGACCTACGAGCAGTACTTC. It is translated as CASSLGQGAGGWTYEQYF.